The entry that follows covers one TCR beta chain sequence. Its antigen is unidentified. This entry belongs to a study of blood T cells in healthy people across ages. Next came a second PCR, run for about 7 to 12 cycles, which used a sample-barcoded 5' primer along with a J-beta primer mix. TCRdb used MiXCR to reprocess the 5' RACE reads, holding one entry per CDR3 protein. The data show about 1.4 million distinct CDR3 sequences, 59% seen once. Study-level findings and limits: Diversity figures based on one million T cells were deemed too low.

What was sequenced was blood. This clonotype was sampled from a young man in good health.

CDR3: CASSFLGQGAGELFF. CDR3 nucleotide sequence: TGTGCCAGCAGTTTTTTGGGACAAGGGGCCGGGGAGCTGTTTTTT. The V gene is TRBV12-3 or TRBV12-4, the J gene TRBJ2-2; perhaps TRBD1 as D (6 bases). This CDR3 has 15 amino acids. V lost 3 bases to trimming and J lost 6 bases, with 14 bases between them.